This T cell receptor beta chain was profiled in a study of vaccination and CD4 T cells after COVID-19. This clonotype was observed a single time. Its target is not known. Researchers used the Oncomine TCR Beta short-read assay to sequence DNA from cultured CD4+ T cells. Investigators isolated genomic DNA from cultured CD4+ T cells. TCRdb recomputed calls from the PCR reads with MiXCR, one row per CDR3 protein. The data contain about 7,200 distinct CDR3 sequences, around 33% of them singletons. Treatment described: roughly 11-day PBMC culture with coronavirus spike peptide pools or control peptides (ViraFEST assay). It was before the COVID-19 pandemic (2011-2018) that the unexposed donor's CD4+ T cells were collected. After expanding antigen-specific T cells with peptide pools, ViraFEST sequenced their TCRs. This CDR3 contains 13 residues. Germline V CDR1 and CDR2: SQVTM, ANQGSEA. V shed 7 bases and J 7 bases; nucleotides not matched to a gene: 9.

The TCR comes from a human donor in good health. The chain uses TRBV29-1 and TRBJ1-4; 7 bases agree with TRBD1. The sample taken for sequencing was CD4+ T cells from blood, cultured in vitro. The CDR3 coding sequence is TGCAGCGCCAGACAGGGAATGGGTGAAAAACTGTTTTTT. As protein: CSARQGMGEKLFF.